The 8 T cell receptor beta chains below all came from one sample that was sequenced in a study of T-cell reconstitution after alpha-beta-depleted transplantation in children. Researchers prepared the TCRbeta library using unique molecular identifiers, the study reports. TCRdb re-called the PCR reads through MiXCR, storing one row per CDR3 protein. The sample lists hundreds of thousands of distinct CDR3 sequences, over 9.5% seen once, with about 4.3% in the top ten. The specimen comprised PBMCs from the stem cell graft donor, sampled from the stem cell graft. These receptors were collected from a human donor who donated a stem cell graft to a child with acute myeloid leukemia.

This clonotype was seen a few times. The CDR3 protein is CASSLWTGSNQPQHF. Written as DNA, the CDR3 is TGTGCCAGCAGCCTGTGGACAGGGAGCAATCAGCCCCAGCATTTT. The chain combines TRBV7-2 with TRBJ1-5; 8 nucleotides agree with TRBD1. The CDR3 runs to 15 residues. J lost 1 base, V lost 5 bases, and 4 bases had no gene match. Germline V gives CDR1 SGHTA, CDR2 FQGNSA.

Ten or more counts support this clonotype. J is TRBJ1-4 and V is TRBV5-4; no definite D call. Looked up from germline, CDR1 is SGHNT and CDR2 is YYREEE (reference sequence). Trimming cost V 0 bases and J 8 bases, with 11 bases left between them. The CDR3 has 14 amino acids. Written as DNA, the CDR3 is TGTGCCAGCAGCTTGGTGGGCGGCGGAGAAAAACTGTTTTTT. Its protein is CASSLVGGGEKLFF. Looking up the rest from reference TRBV5-4 and TRBJ1-4 gives the full variable domain: ETGVTQSPTHLIKTRGQQVTLRCSSQSGHNTVSWYQQALGQGPQFIFQYYREEENGRGNFPPRFSGLQFPNYSSELNVNALELDDSALYLCASSLVGGGEKLFFGSGTQLSVL.

The chain has TRBV3-1 and TRBJ2-3; a weak D match, TRBD2 (5 bases). Trimming pared 4 bases from V and 4 bases from J, leaving 15 bases between. CDR1 LGHDT and CDR2 YNNKEL come from the germline V gene (reference sequence). There are 15 residues in the CDR3. The CDR3 region has the DNA TGTGCCAGCAGCCGCCCCGGCGGGCGGTCAGATACGCAGTATTTT. Its translation: CASSRPGGRSDTQYF.

This chain links TRBV6-5 with TRBJ1-1; TRBD1 is a possible D gene (6 bases). The CDR3 totals 15 residues. Germline CDR1 and CDR2: MNHEY and SVGAGI. V was trimmed by 9 bases and J by 4 bases, leaving 21 bases between them. The CDR3 DNA reads TGTGCCAGTACCGCCGTTAGACAGGTCGTCACTGAAGCTTTCTTT. Encoded protein: CASTAVRQVVTEAFF.

This clonotype was detected only a few times. This chain uses TRBV18 with TRBJ2-7, with D perhaps being TRBD1 or TRBD2 (6 bases each). V was clipped by 1 base and J by 9 bases, with 16 bases between them. The CDR3 has 14 amino acids. The germline gives CDR1 KGHSH, CDR2 LQKENI. The CDR3 nucleotides are TGTGCCAGCTCACCACGGGGGGCCGAAGGGGTGCAGTACTTC. Its protein is CASSPRGAEGVQYF.

This chain links TRBV2 with TRBJ2-7; D is unresolved. Trimming removed 4 bases from V and 1 base from J, with 11 bases in between. This CDR3 has 14 residues. Germline loops: CDR1 SNHLY, CDR2 FYNNEI. The CDR3 bases are TGTGCCAGCAGTGCCTGGGTCCGGTCCTACGAGCAGTACTTC. This codes for CASSAWVRSYEQYF.

This clonotype was seen many times. This chain links TRBV6-4 with TRBJ2-1; D gene uncertain. Germline V gene sequence: CDR1 MRHNA, CDR2 SNTAGT. The V end was cut by 5 bases, the J end by 4 bases, with 6 bases between. The length of the CDR3 is 12 residues. CDR3 protein: CASSNLYNEQFF. The CDR3 region has the DNA TGTGCCAGCAGTAATCTTTACAATGAGCAGTTCTTC.

This clonotype occurred many times. The chain has TRBV12-3 or TRBV12-4 and TRBJ1-1, with D perhaps TRBD1 (6 bases). This CDR3 is built from 13 residues. The V end was cut by 5 bases, the J end by 4 bases, with 11 bases between. CDR3 nucleotides: TGTGCCAGCAGTGGACAGATTTTCACTGAAGCTTTCTTT. This codes for CASSGQIFTEAFF.